Each of the 10 T cell receptor beta chains below was sequenced from the same sample in a study of human T cells and chemical hapten exposure. Time point in this sample: patch test 3, about 24 weeks after DPC sensitization. Treatment noted: therapeutic diphenylcyclopropenone sensitization with weekly scalp DPC. TCRdb redid the calling of the RACE reads with MiXCR, one entry per CDR3 protein. The sample has 90,000 to 140,000 distinct CDR3 sequences; 30% to 35% are singletons. The sequences come from whole blood, collected in connection with sensitization to the hapten diphenylcyclopropenone (DPC). Every receptor here comes from a man aged 40-55 years with alopecia areata. Some clones in this sample may be carry-over from other donors' samples.

The chain couples TRBV29-1 to TRBJ1-5; unclear D gene. Trimming pared 3 bases from V and 1 base from J, leaving 22 bases between. CDR1 and CDR2 from the germline V gene are SQVTM and ANQGSEA. The CDR3 loop spans 18 amino acids. The CDR3 protein is CSVDRCGIRYTSNQPQHF. CDR3 sequence (DNA): TGCAGCGTTGATAGGTGCGGGATAAGGTATACGAGCAATCAGCCCCAGCATTTT.

This clonotype was counted only a few times. The V and J genes are TRBV29-1 and TRBJ2-7, with D perhaps assigned TRBD1 or TRBD2 (6 bases each). The germline CDR1 and CDR2 sequences are SQVTM and ANQGSEA. Trimming took 2 bases from V and 7 from J, leaving 15 bases between them. The CDR3 is 13 residues long. The CDR3 DNA is TGCAGCGTTGAATGTTGGGGGGCGAAGGAGCAGTACGTC. As protein: CSVECWGAKEQYV.

The rearrangement uses TRBV20-1 and TRBJ2-3; 11 bases match TRBD2. CDR1 DFQATT and CDR2 SNEGSKA come from the germline V gene (reference sequence). V dropped 5 bases and J dropped 5; count of bases not matched to a gene: 9. The CDR3 length is 15 residues. The CDR3 loop is CSAYALAGGRDTQYF. The CDR3 DNA sequence: TGCAGTGCTTACGCCTTAGCGGGGGGGCGAGATACGCAGTATTTT.

This clonotype was counted a few times. The chain has TRBV5-1 and TRBJ2-3; 7 nucleotides agree with TRBD1. Germline V gives CDR1 SGHRS, CDR2 YFSETQ. J lost 0 bases, V lost 4 bases, and 5 bases had no gene match. The CDR3 runs to 15 residues. The CDR3 loop reads CASSPGQRSTDTQYF. CDR3 coding DNA: TGCGCCAGCAGCCCGGGACAGAGAAGCACAGATACGCAGTATTTT.

The chain is built from TRBV4-3 and TRBJ2-3; weak D call: TRBD2 (5 bases). Per germline, CDR1 LGHNA and CDR2 YSLEER. Trimming pared 1 base from V and 7 bases from J, leaving 12 bases between. This CDR3 is built from 14 residues. The CDR3 DNA sequence: TGCGCCAGCAGCCAAGCAAGAGGGCCAAATACGCAGTATTTT. Protein: CASSQARGPNTQYF.

The J gene is TRBJ2-4, the V gene TRBV3-1; maybe TRBD2 (7 bases). The CDR3 totals 14 residues. The germline CDR1 and CDR2 sequences are LGHDT and YNNKEL (reference sequence). V dropped 1 base and J dropped 9 bases, with 13 bases sitting between them. CDR3 in DNA: TGTGCCAGCAGCCAAGGGAGGGGGGGCGGCATTCAGTACTTC. This encodes CASSQGRGGGIQYF. Full variable domain (remainder filled in from reference TRBV3-1 and TRBJ2-4): DTAVSQTPKYLVTQMGNDKSIKCEQNLGHDTMYWYKQDSKKFLKIMFSYNNKELIINETVPNRFSPKSPDKAHLNLHINSLELGDSAVYFCASSQGRGGGIQYFGAGTRLSVL.

This chain joins TRBV6-5 and TRBJ1-3; D uncertain. V lost 5 bases and J lost 4, with 15 bases in between. Germline V gene data show CDR1 as MNHEY and CDR2 as SVGAGI. CDR3 length equals 15 residues. CDR3 residues: CASSPAGRLGNTIYF. CDR3 nucleotide sequence: TGTGCCAGCAGTCCAGCTGGGAGGCTGGGAAACACCATATATTTT.

J is TRBJ2-7 and V is TRBV6-2 or TRBV6-3, with 13 nucleotides matching TRBD2. CDR3 length: 16 amino acids. After removal of 2 bases from V and 6 bases from J, the junction contained 7 bases not matched to a gene. Germline CDR1 reads MNHEY; CDR2 reads SVGEGT. CDR3 residues: CASSYATSGRAREQYV. CDR3 DNA sequence: TGTGCCAGCAGTTACGCCACTAGCGGGAGGGCCCGCGAGCAGTACGTC.

This clonotype was seen a few times. CDR3 sequence: CASSSKGGDTDEQYV. The CDR3 DNA is TGTGCCAGCAGTTCCAAGGGAGGGGATACCGACGAGCAGTACGTC. V is TRBV6-5 and J is TRBJ2-7; 7 bases fit TRBD2. Germline V CDR1 and CDR2: MNHEY, SVGAGI. This CDR3 comprises 15 residues. The V gene end was trimmed by 4 bases and the J gene end by 5 bases; junction bases not matched to a gene: 11.

A few counts support this clonotype. The rearrangement uses TRBV6-5 and TRBJ1-5, with 7 bases identical to TRBD1. The CDR3 contains 15 residues. Per germline, CDR1 MNHEY and CDR2 SVGAGI. Trimming at V came to 2 bases and at J to 3 bases, leaving 4 bases not matched to a gene. CDR3 sequence: CASSYTGTDNQPQHF. In DNA, the CDR3 is TGTGCCAGCAGTTACACCGGGACAGACAATCAGCCCCAGCATTTT.